A selection of T cell receptor beta chains follows, all from one sample in a study of control samples from healthy donors and cancer patients. Here immunoSEQ multiplex PCR was the method, and the copy in TCRdb shows in-frame clones only, minus some. The sample consists of fewer than 200,000 clones, about 90% of them appearing once. The material sequenced was blood. The receptors derive from a woman aged 50 to 60 in good health. Each CDR3 is given with its conserved first and last residue. The order of the fields is V gene, CDR3 protein.

>TRBV19
CASSSQTGLEQYF
>TRBV7-6
CASRKGGGTEAFF
>TRBV9
CASSRRIRDEQYF
>TRBV12-3/TRBV12-4
CASSLVQREQYF
>TRBV7-9
CASSRPLTGNTDTQYF
>TRBV6-5
CASSYSGTVRNYGYTF
>TRBV4-3
CASSQESRDRGSPLHF
>TRBV5-4
CASSLVGGNGYTF
>TRBV6-5
CASSYGRQGNYNEQFF
>TRBV6-5
CASVVGYNQPQHF
>TRBV4-3
CASSQDTNGGSGNQPQHF
>TRBV9
CASSVGLERRGDYYSNQPQHF
>TRBV7-2
CASSSTMSGLAGPSETQYF
>TRBV27
CASRTLAGGTDTQYF
>TRBV5-4
CASSLAEGPDTQYF
>TRBV27
CASSPELDTDTQYF
>TRBV27
CASSPSRAGTYEQYF
>TRBV7-9
CASSPRQGVYGNTEAFF
>TRBV6-2/TRBV6-3
CASSLDSEMRISNQPQHF
>TRBV5-1
CASSKDSYQETQYF
>TRBV12-3/TRBV12-4
CASRSQGPYEQYF
>TRBV7-9
CASSLVGTGRKVEAEKLFF
>TRBV13
CASSLYVKGWGYTF
>TRBV6-1
CASSEYPDINYGYTF
>TRBV5-5
CASSNRGTYEQYF
>TRBV3-1/TRBV3-2
CASAVGTGVYEQYF
>TRBV7-2
CASSFGRAGANVLTF
>TRBV7-2
CASSLQGFGNSPLHF
>TRBV24-1
CATSDGGRGRPTEAFF
>TRBV10-3
CAIRTSGENNEQFF
>TRBV24-1
CATSDFPGLAGATDTQYF
>TRBV15
CATSREGRIYNSPLHF
>TRBV4-1
CASSPFLRSRGNQPQHF
>TRBV3-1/TRBV3-2
CASSPSIRGTDTQYF
>TRBV28
CASSSRTTGDGYTF
>TRBV5-4
CASSLERTSGDTGYF
>TRBV7-8
CASTWGVGNEKLFF
>TRBV9
CASSVGGGRSHEQYF
>TRBV18
CASSPSSYEQYF
>TRBV2
CASSEVTTNTGELFF